This T cell receptor (beta chain) was documented in a study of T cell responses to AZD1222 COVID-19 vaccine. General observations from the study: No day 14 peak samples; only post-peak repertoires were characterized. Following two doses of AZD1222, Spike-specific TCR breadth and depth rose. AZD1222 recipients seropositive at baseline numbered only 5 to 7.

Clones were read by immunoSEQ multiplex PCR, and TCRdb kept only the in-frame ones, dropping some. This sample has about 150,000 clones, with approximately 90% found just once. V lost 3 bases and J 5 bases, leaving 15 bases between the germline ends. Germline CDR1 SGHNT, CDR2 YYREEE (reference sequence). CDR3 size: 15 residues. Details on this clone: Its antigen is undetermined.

This receptor was obtained from an adult who received the AZD1222 COVID-19 vaccine. The chain links TRBV5-4 to TRBJ2-1; D may be TRBD2 (5 bases). The input for sequencing was peripheral blood, taken 28 days after the second AZD1222 dose. CDR3 nucleotide sequence: TGTGCCAGCAGCTCGCCAGCGGTCCTTGACAATGAGCAGTTCTTC. Protein sequence: CASSSPAVLDNEQFF.